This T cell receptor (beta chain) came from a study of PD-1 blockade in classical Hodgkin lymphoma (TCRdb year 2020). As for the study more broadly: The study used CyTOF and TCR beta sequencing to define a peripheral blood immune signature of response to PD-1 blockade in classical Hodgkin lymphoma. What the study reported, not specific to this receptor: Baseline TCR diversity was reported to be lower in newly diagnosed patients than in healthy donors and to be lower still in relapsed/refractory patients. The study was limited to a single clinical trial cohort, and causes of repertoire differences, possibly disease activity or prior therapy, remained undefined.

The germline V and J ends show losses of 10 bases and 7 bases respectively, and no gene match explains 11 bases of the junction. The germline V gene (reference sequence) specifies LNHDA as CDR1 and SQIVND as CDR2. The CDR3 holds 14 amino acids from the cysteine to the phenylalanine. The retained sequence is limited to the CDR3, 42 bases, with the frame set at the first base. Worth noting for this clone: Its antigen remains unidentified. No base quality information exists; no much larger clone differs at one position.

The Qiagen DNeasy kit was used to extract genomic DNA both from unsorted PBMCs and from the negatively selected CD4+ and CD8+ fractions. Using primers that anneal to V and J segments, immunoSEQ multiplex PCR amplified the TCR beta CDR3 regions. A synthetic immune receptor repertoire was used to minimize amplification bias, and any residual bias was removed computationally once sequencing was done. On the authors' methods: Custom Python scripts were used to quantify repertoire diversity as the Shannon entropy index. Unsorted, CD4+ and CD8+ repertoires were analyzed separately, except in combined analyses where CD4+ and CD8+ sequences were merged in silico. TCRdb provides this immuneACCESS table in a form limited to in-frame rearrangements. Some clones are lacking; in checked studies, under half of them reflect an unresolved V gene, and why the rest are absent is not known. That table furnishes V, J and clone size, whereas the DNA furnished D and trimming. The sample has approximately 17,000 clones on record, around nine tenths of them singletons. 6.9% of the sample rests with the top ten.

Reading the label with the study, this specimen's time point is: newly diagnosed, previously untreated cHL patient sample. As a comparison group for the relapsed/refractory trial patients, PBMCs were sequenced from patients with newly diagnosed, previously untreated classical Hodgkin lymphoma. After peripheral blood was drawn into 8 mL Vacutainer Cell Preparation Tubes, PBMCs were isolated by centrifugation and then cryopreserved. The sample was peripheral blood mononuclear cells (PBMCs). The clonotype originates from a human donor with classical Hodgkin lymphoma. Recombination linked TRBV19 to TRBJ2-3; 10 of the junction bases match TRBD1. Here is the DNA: TGTGCCACCTCGACAGGGGGCTCCTCAAATACGCAGTATTTT. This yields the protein CATSTGGSSNTQYF.